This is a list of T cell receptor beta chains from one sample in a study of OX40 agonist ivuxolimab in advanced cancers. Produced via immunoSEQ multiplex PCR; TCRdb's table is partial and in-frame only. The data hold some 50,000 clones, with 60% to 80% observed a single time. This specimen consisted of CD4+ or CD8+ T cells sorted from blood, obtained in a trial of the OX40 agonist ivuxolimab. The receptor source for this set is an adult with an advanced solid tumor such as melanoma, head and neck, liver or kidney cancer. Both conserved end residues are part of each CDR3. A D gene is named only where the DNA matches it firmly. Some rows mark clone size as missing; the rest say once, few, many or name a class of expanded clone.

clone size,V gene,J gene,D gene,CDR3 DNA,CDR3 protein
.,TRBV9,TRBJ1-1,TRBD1,TGTGCCAGCAGCGTAGTGGACAGGCCTTCTCGGGACACTGAAGCTTTCTTT,CASSVVDRPSRDTEAFF
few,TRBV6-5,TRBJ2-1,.,TGTGCCAGCAGTTATCAGGACAGTTCCTACAATGAGCAGTTCTTC,CASSYQDSSYNEQFF
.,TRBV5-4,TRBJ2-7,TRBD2,TGTGCCAGCAGCTTGGGTGCGGGAGTGGGCGAGCAGTACTTC,CASSLGAGVGEQYF
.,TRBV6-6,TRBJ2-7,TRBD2,TGTGCCAGCAGTCAGATACTAGCGGGCTACGAGCAGTACTTC,CASSQILAGYEQYF
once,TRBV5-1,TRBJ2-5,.,TGCGCCAGCAGCCTCGACCAAGAGACCCAGTACTTC,CASSLDQETQYF
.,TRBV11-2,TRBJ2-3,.,TGTGCCAGCAGCTTAGACGGACTACATAGAGATACGCAGTATTTT,CASSLDGLHRDTQYF
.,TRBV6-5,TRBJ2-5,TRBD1,TGTGCCAGCAGGGAGATTGGGACAGGGAGAGAGACCCAGTACTTC,CASREIGTGRETQYF
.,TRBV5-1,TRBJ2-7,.,TGCGCCAGCAGCTTGGGGATCCTCTACGAGCAGTACTTC,CASSLGILYEQYF
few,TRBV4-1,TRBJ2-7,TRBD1,TGCGCCAGCAGCCTTGGACAGGGGGCTGTGGGGGAGCAGTACTTC,CASSLGQGAVGEQYF
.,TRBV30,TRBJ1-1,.,TGTGCCTGGAGTGATGGCCAGCTGAACACTGAAGCTTTCTTT,CAWSDGQLNTEAFF
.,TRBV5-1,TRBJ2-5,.,TGCGCCAGCAGCCCCCCGGTTGAAGAGACCCAGTACTTC,CASSPPVEETQYF
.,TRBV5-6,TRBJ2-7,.,TGTGCCAGCAGCCCTCGGCCTAGCGTGTCCTACGAGCAGTACTTC,CASSPRPSVSYEQYF
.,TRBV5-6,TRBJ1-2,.,TGTGCCAGCAGCTTCGCCAGGGCTTTCGCCTACACCTTC,CASSFARAFAYTF
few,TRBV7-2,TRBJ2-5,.,TGTGCCAGCAGCCCGCGCGCGGAAGAGACCCAGTACTTC,CASSPRAEETQYF
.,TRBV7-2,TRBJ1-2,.,TGTGCCAGCAGCTCAAGAGCTAACTATGGCTACACCTTC,CASSSRANYGYTF
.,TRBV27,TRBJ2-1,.,TGTGCCAGCAGTTTATCTGTCGGGAGTAGGTACAATGAGCAGTTCTTC,CASSLSVGSRYNEQFF
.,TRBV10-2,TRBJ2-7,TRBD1,TGCGCCAGCAGGAATTCCGGGACAGGTGATTCCTACGAGCAGTACTTC,CASRNSGTGDSYEQYF
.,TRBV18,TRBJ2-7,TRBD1,TGTGCCAGCTCACCGGGGACAGTTGGGCAGTACTTC,CASSPGTVGQYF
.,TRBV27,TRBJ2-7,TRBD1,TGTGCCAGCAGTCCTGGGACAGGGATCTCCTACGAGCAGTACTTC,CASSPGTGISYEQYF
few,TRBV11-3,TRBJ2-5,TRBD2,TGTGCCAGCAGCACAGGACTAGCGGGAGCGGGAGAGACCCAGTACTTC,CASSTGLAGAGETQYF
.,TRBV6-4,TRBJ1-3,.,TGTGCCAGCGAGAATACCCGATTCTCTGGAAACACCATATATTTT,CASENTRFSGNTIYF
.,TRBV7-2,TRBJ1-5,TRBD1,TGTGCCAGCAGCTTACAGGGGGGATTCAATCAGCCCCAGCATTTT,CASSLQGGFNQPQHF
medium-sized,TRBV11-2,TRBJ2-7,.,TGTGCCAGCAGCTTAGGACAGAACTACGAGCAGTACTTC,CASSLGQNYEQYF
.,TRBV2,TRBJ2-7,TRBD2,TGTGCCAGCAGTAGCCCTAGCGGGGGCTCCTACGAGCAGTACTTC,CASSSPSGGSYEQYF
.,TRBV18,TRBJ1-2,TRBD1,TGTGCCAGCTCACCACCCGGACAGGGGGCTTACTATGGCTACACCTTC,CASSPPGQGAYYGYTF
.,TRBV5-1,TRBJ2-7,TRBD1,TGCGCCAGCAGTTGGGGACAGGGCCGAACCTCCTACGAGCAGTACTTC,CASSWGQGRTSYEQYF
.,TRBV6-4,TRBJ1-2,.,TGTGCCAGCAGTGACTCGAATCGGGGGGTCGACGGCTACACCTTC,CASSDSNRGVDGYTF
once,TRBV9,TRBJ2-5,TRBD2,TGTGCCAGCAGCCAAAGGGCCAGCGGGAGGGCGGGAGAGACCCAGTACTTC,CASSQRASGRAGETQYF
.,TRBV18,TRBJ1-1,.,TGTGCCAGCTCACCGGGCTTGAACACTGAAGCTTTCTTT,CASSPGLNTEAFF
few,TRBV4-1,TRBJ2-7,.,TGCGCCAGCAGCCCCTCCCTGTTTAAAGGGCGAAGCTCCTACGAGCAGTACTTC,CASSPSLFKGRSSYEQYF
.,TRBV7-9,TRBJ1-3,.,TGTGCCAGCAGCTTCTGGGGGCTAGCGGACACCATATATTTT,CASSFWGLADTIYF
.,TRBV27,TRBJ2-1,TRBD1,TGTGCCAGCAGTCCGCGGACAGGGATAGGCAATGAGCAGTTCTTC,CASSPRTGIGNEQFF
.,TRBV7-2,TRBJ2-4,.,TGTGCCAGCAGCTTAGAGGCAACCACAATTCAGTACTTC,CASSLEATTIQYF
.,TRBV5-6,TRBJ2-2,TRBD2,TGTGCCAGCAGCTTGGGACTAGCGGGAGTCCGCGGGGAGCTGTTTTTT,CASSLGLAGVRGELFF
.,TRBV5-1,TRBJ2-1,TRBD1,TGCGCCAGCAGCTCGGGACAGGGGGTGGTCAATGAGCAGTTCTTC,CASSSGQGVVNEQFF
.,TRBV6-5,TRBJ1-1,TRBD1,TGTGCCAGCAGTTTCTTACAGGGGGCCGGGAACACTGAAGCTTTCTTT,CASSFLQGAGNTEAFF
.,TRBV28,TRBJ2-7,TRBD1,TGTGCCAGCAGTTTGACAGGGGCCGAGCAGTACTTC,CASSLTGAEQYF
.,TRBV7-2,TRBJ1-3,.,TGTGCCAGCAGCTACGACAGTCCTGGAAACACCATATATTTT,CASSYDSPGNTIYF
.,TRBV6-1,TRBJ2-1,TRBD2,TGTGCCAGCAGGAGTCTAGCGGGATACAATGAGCAGTTCTTC,CASRSLAGYNEQFF
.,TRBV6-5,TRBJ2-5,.,TGTGCCAGCAGTTACTCCGGTTCGGGCTTCCAAGAGACCCAGTACTTC,CASSYSGSGFQETQYF
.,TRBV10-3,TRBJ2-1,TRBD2,TGTGCCATCAAGAAGGGACTAGCGGAGGACAATGAGCAGTTCTTC,CAIKKGLAEDNEQFF
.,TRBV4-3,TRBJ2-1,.,TGCGCCAGCAGCCAAGATAGAGAGGATGAGCAGTTCTTC,CASSQDREDEQFF
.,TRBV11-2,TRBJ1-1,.,TGTGCCAGCAGCTTAGGACGACCAGGGACGATTAAGGGGAACACTGAAGCTTTCTTT,CASSLGRPGTIKGNTEAFF
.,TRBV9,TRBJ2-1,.,TGTGCCAGCAGCGTTAGCGGCGGCAATGAGCAGTTCTTC,CASSVSGGNEQFF
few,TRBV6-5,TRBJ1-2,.,TGTGCCAGCAGCTACACTCGGGGCTTTGGCTACACCTTC,CASSYTRGFGYTF
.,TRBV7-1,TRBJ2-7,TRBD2,TGTGCCAGCAGCTCCAGTAGCGGGAGGGCCTACGAGCAGTACTTC,CASSSSSGRAYEQYF
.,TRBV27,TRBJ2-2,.,TGTGCCAGCACCCAAAGCAGGGGCAGAGGCGGGGAGCTGTTTTTT,CASTQSRGRGGELFF
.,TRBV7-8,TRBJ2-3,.,TGTGCCAGCAGCTTAACCCTTTGGGGGGACGGGAGCACAGATACGCAGTATTTT,CASSLTLWGDGSTDTQYF
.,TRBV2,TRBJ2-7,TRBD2,TGTGCCAGCAGTGATGGGGCTAGCGGGAGCTACGAGCAGTACTTC,CASSDGASGSYEQYF
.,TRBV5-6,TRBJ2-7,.,TGTGCCAGCAGCTTATGGGGGATGGCCGAGCAGTACTTC,CASSLWGMAEQYF
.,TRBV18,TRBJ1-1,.,TGTGCCAGCTCACCTAGTCTGGGAGGCACTGAAGCTTTCTTT,CASSPSLGGTEAFF
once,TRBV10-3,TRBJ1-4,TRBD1,TGTGCCATCAGTTCCCAGGGGGCAGCTAATGAAAAACTGTTTTTT,CAISSQGAANEKLFF
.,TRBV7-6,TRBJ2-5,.,TGTGCCAGCCGGACAGCTAGCCAAGAGACCCAGTACTTC,CASRTASQETQYF
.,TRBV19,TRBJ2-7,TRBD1,TGTGCCAGTAGTATAGAGGTCCCGGGACAGGGGGCTTACGAGCAGTACTTC,CASSIEVPGQGAYEQYF
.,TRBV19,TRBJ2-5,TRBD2,TGTGCCAGTAGTATAGGACTAGCGGGATACCAAGAGACCCAGTACTTC,CASSIGLAGYQETQYF
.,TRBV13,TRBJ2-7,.,TGTGCCAGCAGCTTAGACGGTACCTACGAGCAGTACTTC,CASSLDGTYEQYF
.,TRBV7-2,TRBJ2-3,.,TGTGCCAGCAGCTCGATGGGGGTAGATACGCAGTATTTT,CASSSMGVDTQYF
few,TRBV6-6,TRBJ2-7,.,TGTGCCAGCAGTTATACACAGCCCCGGGATATACAGCAGCAGTACTTC,CASSYTQPRDIQQQYF
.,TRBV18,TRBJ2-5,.,TGTGCCAGCTCGTTTGGACAGACCCAAGAGACCCAGTACTTC,CASSFGQTQETQYF
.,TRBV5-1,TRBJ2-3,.,TGCGCCAGCAGAGGGATAGGGAACACAGATACGCAGTATTTT,CASRGIGNTDTQYF